The 30 T cell receptor beta chains below were found in one sample sequenced in a study of blood T cells in healthy people across ages. Primers used in a second PCR of about 7 to 12 cycles were a sample-barcoded 5' primer and a J-beta primer mix. One entry per CDR3 protein, called by TCRdb with MiXCR from the 5' RACE reads. Counted here are 790,000 or so distinct CDR3 sequences, just over 55% occurring once; the ten biggest clones make up around 24%. Sequencing was done on a sample of blood. Receptors originate from a man in his forties in good health.

CDR3 in amino acids: CSVILRLNTEAFF. CDR3 sequence (DNA): TGCAGCGTGATACTCAGGCTTAACACTGAAGCTTTCTTT. The chain couples TRBV29-1 to TRBJ1-1; unclear D gene. The V end was cut by 6 bases, the J end by 2 bases, with 13 bases between. Per germline, CDR1 SQVTM and CDR2 ANQGSEA. CDR3 size: 13 residues.

This clonotype was detected only a few times. The chain couples TRBV18 to TRBJ2-5; D uncertain. Germline V gene sequence: CDR1 KGHSH, CDR2 LQKENI. This CDR3 is built from 13 residues. V shed 4 bases and J shed 0 bases, with 6 bases lying between them. CDR3 in amino acids: CASSRSNQETQYF. In nucleotides, the CDR3 is TGTGCCAGCTCACGAAGTAACCAAGAGACCCAGTACTTC.

The chain combines TRBV10-3 with TRBJ1-1; D may be TRBD1 (5 bases). The CDR3 covers 14 residues. Trimming cost V 6 bases and J 1 base, with 12 bases left between them. Germline CDR1 and CDR2: ENHRY and SYGVKD. CDR3 sequence reads: CAIREFTGNTEAFF. The CDR3, as DNA: TGTGCCATCAGGGAATTTACAGGGAACACTGAAGCTTTCTTT.

The chain joins TRBV7-2 to TRBJ2-3; D call uncertain. Trimming cost V 5 bases and J 4 bases, with 10 bases left between them. The germline CDR1 and CDR2 sequences are SGHTA and FQGNSA. This CDR3 contains 13 residues. CDR3 DNA sequence: TGTGCCAGCAGCCGTTTCCAAGCAGATACGCAGTATTTT. It yields the protein CASSRFQADTQYF.

V usage is TRBV19 and J usage is TRBJ2-7, with 7 bases lining up with TRBD2. The V gene's germline CDR1 is LNHDA and CDR2 SQIVND (reference sequence). There are 14 residues in the CDR3. The V and J ends lost 5 bases and 3 bases, in that order; junction bases with no gene match: 7. The CDR3 protein is CASSPRGDFYEQYF. The CDR3 bases are TGTGCCAGTAGTCCCCGGGGGGATTTCTACGAGCAGTACTTC. Together with reference TRBV19 and TRBJ2-7, the CDR3 gives the full variable domain: DGGITQSPKYLFRKEGQNVTLSCEQNLNHDAMYWYRQDPGQGLRLIYYSQIVNDFQKGDIAEGYSVSREKKESFPLTVTSAQKNPTAFYLCASSPRGDFYEQYFGPGTRLTVT.

V is TRBV29-1 and J is TRBJ2-1; 9 nucleotides match TRBD1. This CDR3 is built from 15 residues. Germline CDR1 SQVTM, CDR2 ANQGSEA. The trim removed 7 bases at V and 6 bases at J, leaving 13 bases unmatched. The CDR3 DNA sequence: TGCAGCGGCGCCTCCGGGACAGGGAGAGTCAATGAGCAGTTCTTC. This encodes CSGASGTGRVNEQFF.

On this clonotype itself: Given the absence of the conserved phenylalanine or tryptophan at the CDR3 end, a read error is likely. The chain uses TRBV29-1 and TRBJ2-1; possibly TRBD1 for D (5 bases). Germline loops: CDR1 SQVTM, CDR2 ANQGSEA. V lost 5 bases and J lost 6, with 8 bases in between. This CDR3 has 11 residues. The CDR3 bases are TGCAGCGTTAGACAGAGCAATGAGCAGTTCTTG. Translated: CSVRQSNEQFL.

This rearrangement joins TRBV5-4 to TRBJ2-6; tentative D call: TRBD1 (6 bases). The V end lost 2 bases, the J end lost 3 bases, and 9 bases lay between the germline ends. Germline V gene data show CDR1 as SGHNT and CDR2 as YYREEE (reference sequence). The CDR3 is made up of 15 amino acids. The CDR3: CASSLQGFGANVLTF. In nucleotides, the CDR3 is TGTGCCAGCAGCTTACAGGGTTTTGGGGCCAACGTCCTGACTTTC.

The CDR3 sequence is CASSRGQGGGQPQHF. CDR3 coding DNA: TGTGCCAGCAGTAGAGGACAGGGGGGTGGTCAGCCCCAGCATTTT. V usage is TRBV2 and J usage is TRBJ1-5, with 10 positions matching TRBD1. The CDR3 sequence is 15 residues long. Germline V gene sequence: CDR1 SNHLY, CDR2 FYNNEI. Losses at the gene ends were 5 bases for V and 6 bases for J; bases not matched to a gene: 7.

V is TRBV7-2 and J is TRBJ1-4; D gene uncertain. The length of the CDR3 is 14 residues. CDR1 and CDR2 (germline): SGHTA, FQGNSA. The V gene lost 5 bases and the J gene lost 8 bases, with 15 bases spanning the gap. CDR3: CASSPSALGEKLFF. In nucleotides, the CDR3 is TGTGCCAGCAGCCCTTCGGCCCTGGGAGAAAAACTGTTTTTT.

In its sample, this clonotype was seen a few times. The CDR3 region has the DNA TGTGCCAGCAGTGACGGGAGTAGTCCCACAGATACGCAGTATTTT. This translates into CASSDGSSPTDTQYF. The gene calls are TRBV6-4 and TRBJ2-3; TRBD2 might be the D (5 bases). The CDR3 loop spans 15 amino acids. V was trimmed by 2 bases and J by 2 bases, leaving 11 bases between them. The germline CDR1 and CDR2 sequences are MRHNA and SNTAGT.

This clonotype has only a few counts. J is TRBJ2-5 and V is TRBV29-1; D ambiguous. With the DNA end fitting TRBJ2-7 better, the J assignment may be wrong. This CDR3 is 12 amino acids long. Germline V gives CDR1 SQVTM, CDR2 ANQGSEA. The CDR3 region has the DNA TGCAGCGTTGAAACCGTTACCTACGAGCAGTACTTC. Amino acid sequence: CSVETVTYEQYF.

J is TRBJ2-2 and V is TRBV9; TRBD1 might be the D (6 bases). This CDR3 spans 14 amino acids. Germline V gene lookup returns CDR1 SGDLS and CDR2 YYNGEE. V was clipped by 3 bases and J by 6 bases, with 12 bases between them. The chain's CDR3 is CASSAHRDPGELFF. The CDR3 DNA reads TGTGCCAGCAGCGCCCACAGGGATCCCGGGGAGCTGTTTTTT.

This clonotype was seen more than once but under ten times. This sequence joins TRBV6-6 and TRBJ2-4, with unresolved D. Deletions cut 6 bases from V and 0 bases from J, with 12 bases between. Germline loops: CDR1 MNHNY, CDR2 SVGAGI (reference sequence). The CDR3 loop spans 15 amino acids. For the CDR3, the DNA is TGTGCCAGCAGATGGAGCACAGTAGCCAAAAACATTCAGTACTTC. Amino acid sequence: CASRWSTVAKNIQYF.

The CDR3 loop reads CATGTKISTDTQYF. CDR3 coding DNA: TGTGCCACCGGGACTAAGATAAGCACAGATACGCAGTATTTT. The chain links TRBV24-1 to TRBJ2-3, with 7 nucleotides matching TRBD2. Germline CDR1 and CDR2: KGHDR and SFDVKD. The CDR3 is made up of 14 amino acids. The ends lost 9 bases at V and 0 bases at J; junction bases unmatched: 5.

The chain joins TRBV7-9 to TRBJ2-1, with D perhaps matching TRBD2 (7 bases). Looked up from germline, CDR1 is SEHNR and CDR2 is FQNEAQ (reference sequence). V lost 5 bases and J lost 9, with 14 bases in between. The CDR3 covers 13 residues. CDR3 DNA sequence: TGTGCCAGCAGCCCGTCAGGGGAGGGTGAGCAGTTCTTC. Protein sequence: CASSPSGEGEQFF.

The V gene is TRBV4-2, the J gene TRBJ2-1, with 11 bases identical to TRBD2. Unmatched junction bases numbered 11, after V lost 5 bases and J lost 8 bases. CDR1 is LGHNA, CDR2 YNFKEQ, per germline. The length of the CDR3 is 16 residues. The CDR3 coding sequence is TGTGCCAGCAGCGATGACACTAGCGGGGGAGGGTATGAGCAGTTCTTC. Its protein is CASSDDTSGGGYEQFF.

The J gene is TRBJ2-5, the V gene TRBV25-1; possibly TRBD1 or TRBD2 for D (5 bases each). Germline V gene lookup returns CDR1 MGHDK and CDR2 SYGVNS. Deletions cut 5 bases from V and 4 bases from J, with 14 bases between. This CDR3 is built from 14 residues. Here the CDR3 reads CASSFKGPRETQYF. In nucleotides, the CDR3 is TGTGCCAGCAGTTTTAAGGGACCTCGAGAGACCCAGTACTTC.

This clonotype was observed a handful of times. The chain uses TRBV5-1 and TRBJ2-5; 7 bases are a match to TRBD1. Germline CDR1 SGHRS, CDR2 YFSETQ. This CDR3 comprises 13 residues. J lost 5 bases, V lost 4 bases, and 5 bases had no gene match. DNA for the CDR3: TGCGCCAGCAGCGCCGACAGGGCGGAGACCCAGTACTTC. The encoded protein is CASSADRAETQYF. Full variable domain (remainder filled in from reference TRBV5-1 and TRBJ2-5): KAGVTQTPRYLIKTRGQQVTLSCSPISGHRSVSWYQQTPGQGLQFLFEYFSETQRNKGNFPGRFSGRQFSNSRSEMNVSTLELGDSALYLCASSADRAETQYFGPGTRLLVL.

This chain joins TRBV6-2 or TRBV6-3 and TRBJ2-1; TRBD2 matches 12 bases. CDR1 and CDR2 (germline): MNHEY, SVGEGT. Losses at the gene ends were 6 bases for V and 7 bases for J; bases not matched to a gene: 7. This CDR3 is 15 amino acids long. CDR3 nucleotides: TGTGCCAGCAGCTTAACTAGCGGGAGGACGAATGAGCAGTTCTTC. Protein: CASSLTSGRTNEQFF.

This clonotype was seen once. The chain recombines TRBV28 with TRBJ2-3; 9 positions match TRBD2. This CDR3 is built from 17 residues. Germline CDR1 reads MDHEN; CDR2 reads SYDVKM. V lost 9 bases to trimming and J lost 2 bases; unmatched junction nucleotides: 15. CDR3 nucleotide sequence: TGTGCCAGAGAGGGATTTGAGCGGGAGGCGTACACAGATACGCAGTATTTT. Residues: CAREGFEREAYTDTQYF.

This clonotype came up a few times. V gene TRBV7-2 combines with J gene TRBJ2-5; TRBD1 matches 10 bases. CDR1 and CDR2 (germline): SGHTA, FQGNSA. Trimming took 5 bases from V and 1 from J; bases not matched to a gene: 4. This CDR3 region has 15 residues. Here the CDR3 reads CASSPDRGRQETQYF. CDR3 DNA: TGTGCCAGCAGCCCTGACAGGGGGCGCCAAGAGACCCAGTACTTC.

The chain carries TRBV11-1 and TRBJ2-5; the match to TRBD2 covers 13 bases. The trim removed 5 bases at V and 1 base at J, leaving 7 bases unmatched. This CDR3 has 17 residues. CDR1 is SGHAT and CDR2 is FQDESV in the germline V gene (reference sequence). CDR3 in amino acids: CASSRMGLAGPQETQYF. The CDR3 DNA reads TGTGCCAGCAGCAGGATGGGACTAGCGGGACCCCAAGAGACCCAGTACTTC.

The V call is TRBV6-1, the J call TRBJ2-7; 12 positions match TRBD1. V lost 11 bases to trimming and J lost 5 bases; unmatched junction nucleotides: 7. This CDR3 spans 13 amino acids. The germline gives CDR1 MNHNS, CDR2 SASEGT. CDR3 residues: CACRDRGRNEQYF. The CDR3 bases are TGTGCCTGCCGGGACAGGGGGCGTAACGAGCAGTACTTC.

This clonotype was counted between two and nine times. V and J are TRBV2 and TRBJ2-7; maybe TRBD1 (5 bases). The J call could be wrong; TRBJ2-5 is a better fit for the DNA end. The germline CDR1 and CDR2 sequences are SNHLY and FYNNEI. The CDR3 loop spans 14 amino acids. CDR3 sequence reads: CASSSTGNQETQYF. The CDR3 nucleotides are TGTGCCAGCTCCAGTACAGGAAACCAAGAGACCCAGTACTTC.

The chain combines TRBV7-8 with TRBJ2-7; perhaps D is TRBD1 or TRBD2 (6 bases each). The J call may be faulty, since TRBJ2-5 better matches the DNA end. There are 16 residues in the CDR3. In germline, CDR1 is SGHVS, CDR2 FQNEAQ. The CDR3 sequence is CASSIGGQVRAETQYF. The CDR3 DNA reads TGTGCCAGCAGCATCGGGGGCCAGGTTAGGGCAGAGACCCAGTACTTC.

This clonotype was picked up one time. This chain links TRBV6-5 with TRBJ2-1, with D uncertain. V was trimmed by 6 bases and J by 7 bases, leaving 7 bases between them. The CDR3 runs to 11 residues. Germline V gene sequence: CDR1 MNHEY, CDR2 SVGAGI. CDR3 sequence (DNA): TGTGCCAGCAGGCGAACAAATGAGCAGTTCTTC. Amino acid sequence: CASRRTNEQFF.

The V call is TRBV4-1, the J call TRBJ1-1, with 9 bases matching TRBD1. Per the germline V gene, CDR1 is MGHRA and CDR2 is YSYEKL. The CDR3 covers 15 residues. The trim removed 6 bases at V and 3 bases at J, leaving 8 bases unmatched. As DNA, the CDR3 is TGCGCCAGCAGACTCGCACAGGGGGCTGACACTGAAGCTTTCTTT. Translation gives CASRLAQGADTEAFF.

The J gene is TRBJ1-2, the V gene TRBV27, with 10 nucleotides matching TRBD1. Germline loops: CDR1 MNHEY, CDR2 SMNVEV (reference sequence). There are 14 residues in the CDR3. V lost 4 bases and J lost 7; bases outside the gene matches: 6. The CDR3 DNA sequence: TGTGCCAGCAGTTCTGGCGGGACAGGGGTTGGCTACACCTTC. It yields the protein CASSSGGTGVGYTF.

This chain joins TRBV13 and TRBJ2-3, with a possible D match to TRBD1 (5 bases). The germline gives CDR1 PRHDT, CDR2 FYEKMQ (reference sequence). The CDR3 totals 15 residues. V shed 6 bases and J shed 1 base, with 14 bases lying between them. The CDR3 loop is CASRPTMTGTDTQYF. The CDR3 nucleotides are TGTGCCAGCAGACCTACTATGACAGGCACAGATACGCAGTATTTT.